This is a list of T cell receptor beta chains from one sample in a study of blood T cell repertoires in COVID-19. Here immunoSEQ multiplex PCR was the method, and the copy in TCRdb shows in-frame clones only, minus some. Of approximately 230,000 clones in the sample, roughly 80% were seen once. Input material: peripheral blood. These receptors were taken from a man at least 80 years old with acute or convalescent COVID-19. CDR3s include the opening cysteine and the closing phenylalanine or tryptophan. The D gene is left open where the match is weak. A row's size may be missing; if present it is once, few, many or a size class.

cdr3_nt	cdr3_aa	d_call	j_call	clone_size	v_call
TGTGCCAGCAGCCCCGGGACTAGCGGCCGTCGGGGTCTGTTCTTC	CASSPGTSGRRGLFF	TRBD2	TRBJ2-1	.	TRBV6-5
TGTGCCAGCAGTGAAGCGGCGGGACAGGGGAGCTATGGCTACACCTTC	CASSEAAGQGSYGYTF	TRBD1	TRBJ1-2	.	TRBV6-1
TGTGCCAGCAGCTTTAGTCCGTATGGTGTGAACACTGAAGCTTTCTTT	CASSFSPYGVNTEAFF	.	TRBJ1-1	.	TRBV5-4
TGTGCCAGCAGCGTGGACAGTGACTATGGCTACACCTTC	CASSVDSDYGYTF	.	TRBJ1-2	.	TRBV9
TGTGCCAGCAGCCAAGATTACCCTGGGACAGGGCCCTACGAGCAGTACTTC	CASSQDYPGTGPYEQYF	TRBD1	TRBJ2-7	.	TRBV3-1/TRBV3-2
TGTGCCAGCAGGCGGGATGCGGGGGGATTTCGGAACACTGAAGCTTTCTTT	CASRRDAGGFRNTEAFF	.	TRBJ1-1	.	TRBV2
TGCGCCAGCAGCCAAGAAATGAGGAAAACCCACATGAACACTGAAGCTTTCTTT	CASSQEMRKTHMNTEAFF	.	TRBJ1-1	.	TRBV4-1
TGTGCCAGCAGCCAAGTAGGGGGTAACTTAGAGCAGTACTTC	CASSQVGGNLEQYF	.	TRBJ2-7	.	TRBV3-1/TRBV3-2
TGTGCCAGCAGCTCTGGGACAGTAGGGGGCAATGAGCAGTTCTTC	CASSSGTVGGNEQFF	TRBD1	TRBJ2-1	.	TRBV7-9
TGCGCCAGCAGTTCGTCCTACGAGCAGTACTTC	CASSSSYEQYF	.	TRBJ2-7	.	TRBV5-1
TGTGCCAGCTCACCAGGGAGGAGTAGGGAAAAACTGTTTTTT	CASSPGRSREKLFF	.	TRBJ1-4	.	TRBV2
TGTGCCACTAGCGGGGGTACTGTGAATGAGCAGTTCTTC	CATSGGTVNEQFF	TRBD2	TRBJ2-1	.	TRBV28
TGTGCCAGCAGTGAGACTAGCGGACCTTACGAGCAGTACTTC	CASSETSGPYEQYF	TRBD2	TRBJ2-7	.	TRBV6-1
TGTGCCAGCAGCCCCCGACAGGGCCCAGAGACCCAGTACTTC	CASSPRQGPETQYF	TRBD1	TRBJ2-5	once	TRBV9
TGTGCCACCAGCGCGGCATATGAGACAGGGCGAAATGAGCAGTTCTTC	CATSAAYETGRNEQFF	TRBD1	TRBJ2-1	.	TRBV24-1
TGCGCCAGCAGCTTCGGCGGGAAGGGCACAGATACGCAGTATTTT	CASSFGGKGTDTQYF	.	TRBJ2-3	.	TRBV5-1